The subject of this entry is one T cell receptor (beta chain). Its antigen is still unknown. These data originate in a study of T cell repertoires in ileal Crohn's disease. V dropped 1 base and J dropped 0; count of bases not matched to a gene: 12. CDR3 length equals 21 residues. Germline V gene data show CDR1 as KGHSH and CDR2 as LQKENI. The study's findings and limits: High-frequency clones were more common in sorted CD8 than CD4 cells. Active smokers at surgery had more clonal expansions than non-smokers. Every patient over 26.8% clonality showed endoscopic recurrence.

This table comes from immunoSEQ multiplex PCR, and its TCRdb copy is limited to in-frame clones, with some not included. The sample comprises 13,000 to 15,000 clones, around 80% of which are singletons, and about 6.5% rests with the top ten. The sequence derives from an adult with Crohn's disease. This chain connects TRBV18 to TRBJ2-1, with TRBD2 matching 13 bases. Sequencing was performed on ileal tissue. CDR3 protein: CASSPLAPGLAGLSSYNEQFF. The CDR3 DNA sequence: TGTGCCAGCTCACCACTGGCTCCGGGACTAGCGGGGCTAAGCTCCTACAATGAGCAGTTCTTC.